This T cell receptor beta chain stems from a study of tumor-infiltrating lymphocytes in localized non-small cell lung cancer. Study-level information: Each patient gave resected tumor and non-adjacent uninvolved lung tissue.

Using immunoSEQ multiplex PCR, the repertoire was profiled, and TCRdb retains in-frame clones only, with some absent. The repertoire includes some 9,500 clones, around 80% of them detected once, and approximately 9.9% sits in the top ten. Study-level points and caveats: Tumor T-cell fraction was not associated with recurrence-free survival. Not all patients were TCR sequenced, owing to tissue quantity.

Turning to this clone: Its antigen remains unknown.

The sequenced sample consisted of lung tumor tissue. This TCR was sampled from a human donor with non-small cell lung cancer.

CDR3 amino acids: CASSPTKDREDEQYF. In DNA form, the CDR3 reads TGTGCCAGCAGCCCAACGAAGGACAGGGAGGACGAGCAGTACTTC. The chain carries TRBV13 and TRBJ2-7, with 8 bases identical to TRBD1. Germline assignment: CDR1 PRHDT and CDR2 FYEKMQ (reference sequence). The CDR3 length is 15 residues. V dropped 5 bases and J dropped 5; count of bases not matched to a gene: 11.